Following are 25 T cell receptor beta chains from one sample sequenced in a study of T cell clonality in common variable immunodeficiency. Whole-study results and caveats: In common variable immunodeficiency, TCR beta chains reportedly carried fewer deletions and N-nucleotide insertions.

Repertoires were generated with immunoSEQ multiplex PCR, while TCRdb's copy carries only in-frame clones and drops some. Singletons are absent from the sample, which has more than 20,000 clones. The antigens of these receptors remain unknown. Sequencing was done on a sample of peripheral blood mononuclear cells. These receptors all come from a human donor with common variable immunodeficiency.

Notes on this clone: The read ends 3 residues before the CDR3 terminus; that terminus is restored from the germline J gene. The J gene is TRBJ2-1, the V gene TRBV6-2 or TRBV6-3; D not certain. The CDR3 loop spans 13 amino acids. The V gene's germline CDR1 is MNHEY and CDR2 SVGEGT. Trimming removed 7 bases from V and 5 bases from J, with 12 bases in between. Partial CDR3 DNA: TGTGCCAGCAAGATTCTTCAGGACAATGAG. Protein sequence: CASKILQDNE. The CDR3 in full is CASKILQDNEQFF.

This clone was detected ten times or more. The read halts 3 residues ahead of the CDR3 end, with the missing end drawn from the germline J gene. This sequence joins TRBV7-2 and TRBJ1-3; weak D call: TRBD1 (5 bases). Between the trimmed V and J ends, which lost 4 bases and 5 bases, there was a span of 15 bases. Germline-derived CDR1 and CDR2 are SGHTA and FQGNSA. The CDR3 extends over 15 amino acids. The CDR3 loop is CASSSPRGSRNTIYF. Incomplete CDR3 DNA: TGTGCCAGCAGCTCCCCTCGGGGGTCTCGAAACACC.

This clone was counted only a few times. Coverage ceases 3 residues before the CDR3 finishes, and the germline J gene fills in the end. This chain links TRBV6-2 or TRBV6-3 with TRBJ2-1; 9 bases agree with TRBD2. Looked up from germline, CDR1 is MNHEY and CDR2 is SVGEGT. V lost 1 base, J lost 7 bases, and 8 bases stayed unmatched. This CDR3 is built from 16 residues. Incomplete CDR3 DNA: TGTGCCAGCAGTTACTACACCCCTAGCGGGAATAATGAG. This encodes CASSYYTPSGNNE. The entire CDR3 is CASSYYTPSGNNEQFF.

This clone was counted many times. The missing CDR3 end, 3 residues past where the read stops, is filled in from the germline J gene. The gene calls are TRBV7-3 and TRBJ2-3; 8 bases align to TRBD2. The germline V gene has CDR1 SGHTA and CDR2 FQGTGA. The CDR3 is 16 amino acids. V lost 1 base and J lost 2; bases outside the gene matches: 5. The DNA read from the CDR3 is TGTGCCAGCAGCTTAATCCCTAGCGGGCTCACAGATACG. Translated: CASSLIPSGLTDT. The CDR3, in full, reads CASSLIPSGLTDTQYF.

This clone was picked up a small number of times. Read data end 3 residues before the CDR3 end; the end is taken from the germline J gene. The chain combines TRBV11-2 with TRBJ2-1, with TRBD1 as a possible D gene (6 bases). The CDR3 loop spans 14 amino acids. Trimming took off 1 base at V and 7 bases at J, with 11 bases between the two ends. From germline, CDR1 is SGHAT and CDR2 FQNNGV. The CDR3 region is CASSLAGTRNEQFF. CDR3 DNA, as far as it was read: TGTGCCAGCAGCTTAGCCGGGACAAGGAATGAG.

This clone has a count of ten or more. The CDR3 end falls 3 residues outside the read, so it is completed with the germline J gene. The J gene is TRBJ2-3, the V gene TRBV19; 8 nucleotides match TRBD1. The V gene's germline CDR1 is LNHDA and CDR2 SQIVND (reference sequence). Trimming took 2 bases from V and 4 from J; bases not matched to a gene: 5. The CDR3 loop spans 15 amino acids. The CDR3 loop reads CASSILGQGADTQYF. The part of the CDR3 DNA that was read is TGTGCCAGTAGTATACTCGGACAGGGCGCAGATACG.

This clone was counted a few times. The read ends 3 residues shy of where the CDR3 ends; the end is completed using the germline J gene. The chain links TRBV6-1 to TRBJ2-3; tentatively, D is TRBD2 (6 bases). This CDR3 is built from 16 residues. V was trimmed by 2 bases and J by 3 bases, leaving 15 bases between them. Germline V CDR1 and CDR2: MNHNS, SASEGT. Partial CDR3 DNA: TGTGCCAGCAGTGAAACAGCGGGCCTAGGAACAGATACG. Translating gives CASSETAGLGTDT. The CDR3 reads in full as CASSETAGLGTDTQYF.

The table lists this clone with many counts. The CDR3 extends 3 residues past the end of the read, so its final part is completed from the germline J gene. The chain couples TRBV5-1 to TRBJ1-1, with TRBD1 matching 8 bases. Germline assignment: CDR1 SGHRS and CDR2 YFSETQ. V was clipped by 3 bases and J by 1 base; unmatched bases: 11. This CDR3 spans 17 amino acids. The CDR3 sequence: CASSWSSGTGGNTEAFF. The covered CDR3 bases are TGCGCCAGCAGCTGGAGTTCCGGGACAGGTGGGAACACTGAA.

This clone came up a few times. The read ends 3 residues shy of where the CDR3 ends; the end is completed using the germline J gene. Other DNA sequences of this sample code for an identical CDR3. The chain links TRBV6-2 or TRBV6-3 to TRBJ2-5; D is possibly TRBD2 (7 bases). Germline V gene data show CDR1 as MNHEY and CDR2 as SVGEGT. Trimming removed 0 bases from V and 5 bases from J, with 19 bases in between. This CDR3 contains 17 residues. Partial CDR3 DNA: TGTGCCAGCAGTTACTCGGGGAGGTTGGGGGGGCTGGAGACC. This codes for CASSYSGRLGGLET. The complete CDR3 protein is CASSYSGRLGGLETQYF.

In its sample, this clone was seen many times. Read sequence stops 3 residues before the CDR3 end, and the germline J gene provides the missing end. The gene calls are TRBV7-2 and TRBJ2-2; no definite D call. V lost 2 bases and J 1 base, leaving 8 bases between the germline ends. The CDR3 totals 15 residues. The germline V gene has CDR1 SGHTA and CDR2 FQGNSA. The CDR3 spells CASSLLSQNTGELFF. The part of the CDR3 DNA that was read is TGTGCCAGCAGCTTATTGTCACAGAACACCGGGGAG.

This clone was recorded many times. The read terminates 3 residues before the CDR3 end, so the remaining end is supplied by the germline J gene. This chain links TRBV30 with TRBJ1-4; D not certain. The CDR3 is made up of 15 amino acids. V was pared by 0 bases and J by 0 bases, with 8 bases between. Looked up from germline, CDR1 is GTSNPN and CDR2 is SVGIG (reference sequence). The CDR3 region is CAWSVLGTTNEKLFF. CDR3 bases read: TGTGCCTGGAGTGTACTTGGTACAACTAATGAAAAA. Based on the CDR3 plus reference TRBV30 and TRBJ1-4, the full variable domain is SQTIHQWPATLVQPVGSPLSLECTVEGTSNPNLYWYRQAAGRGLQLLFYSVGIGQISSEVPQNLSASRPQDRQFILSSKKLLLSDSGFYLCAWSVLGTTNEKLFFGSGTQLSVL.

Points on this clone: The missing CDR3 end, 3 residues past where the read stops, is filled in from the germline J gene. The J gene is TRBJ1-5, the V gene TRBV7-8; 7 positions match TRBD1. CDR1 and CDR2 from the germline V gene are SGHVS and FQNEAQ. V shed 3 bases, J shed 6 bases, and the junction held 8 bases outside the gene matches. This CDR3 has 15 residues. The CDR3 here is CASSLSGDRSQPQHF. Partial CDR3 DNA: TGTGCCAGCAGCTTGTCGGGGGACAGAAGTCAGCCC.

This clone occurred many times. The observed sequence ends 3 residues before the CDR3 terminus, with the missing tail filled in from the germline J gene. V and J are TRBV7-2 and TRBJ2-7; 8 bases agree with TRBD2. The CDR3 spans 14 residues. Germline CDR1 reads SGHTA; CDR2 reads FQGNSA. Trimming removed 1 base from V and 6 bases from J; junction bases left unmatched: 5. The sequenced CDR3 bases are TGTGCCAGCAGCTTAGTCGGGGGGGCCAGCGAG. Translated: CASSLVGGASE. The complete CDR3 sequence is CASSLVGGASEQYF.

There are many counts of this clone. The CDR3 end falls 3 residues outside the read, so it is completed with the germline J gene. The J gene is TRBJ2-5, the V gene TRBV5-1; 13 nucleotides agree with TRBD2. The germline gives CDR1 SGHRS, CDR2 YFSETQ. V was pared by 3 bases and J by 6 bases, with 5 bases of the junction left unmatched. CDR3 length: 15 residues. The DNA read from the CDR3 is TGCGCCAGCAGCTACGGACTAGCGGGAGAGCAGACC. Amino acids: CASSYGLAGEQT. The CDR3 reads in full as CASSYGLAGEQTQYF.

This clone was recorded many times. The CDR3 extends 3 residues past the end of the read, so its final part is completed from the germline J gene. V and J are TRBV6-2 or TRBV6-3 and TRBJ1-5; TRBD1 might be the D (5 bases). Per germline, CDR1 MNHEY and CDR2 SVGEGT. The V and J ends lost 5 bases and 5 bases respectively, with 16 bases between them. The CDR3 covers 15 residues. The DNA read from the CDR3 is TGTGCCAGCAGTAGGCCCGGGGGAGGGGATCAGCCC. This sequence encodes CASSRPGGGDQP. The full-length CDR3 reads as CASSRPGGGDQPQHF.

This clone turned up a few times. The read terminates 3 residues before the CDR3 end, so the remaining end is supplied by the germline J gene. The J gene is TRBJ2-7, the V gene TRBV2; a weak D match, TRBD1 (6 bases). Germline V gene lookup returns CDR1 SNHLY and CDR2 FYNNEI. V shed 3 bases and J shed 3 bases, with 12 bases lying between them. The CDR3 has 14 residues. The sequenced CDR3 bases are TGTGCCAGCAGTGAGGACACAGGGAGCTACGAG. Amino acids: CASSEDTGSYE. The full CDR3 reads CASSEDTGSYEQYF.

This clone was counted only a few times. The sequenced fragment ends 3 residues before the CDR3 boundary, so the rest is inferred from the germline J gene. The V and J genes are TRBV7-2 and TRBJ2-1; the match to TRBD1 covers 8 bases. V shed 1 base and J 9 bases; nucleotides not matched to a gene: 5. The CDR3 runs 14 residues. Germline CDR1 and CDR2: SGHTA and FQGNSA. CDR3 amino acids: CASSLVSGGIEQFF. The part of the CDR3 DNA that was read is TGTGCCAGCAGCTTAGTCTCAGGGGGCATTGAG.

In its sample, this clone was seen many times. The observed sequence ends 3 residues before the CDR3 terminus, with the missing tail filled in from the germline J gene. The chain joins TRBV20-1 to TRBJ2-1; TRBD2 aligns across 9 bases. V was clipped by 6 bases and J by 3 bases; unmatched bases: 12. The CDR3 has 16 amino acids. Looked up from germline, CDR1 is DFQATT and CDR2 is SNEGSKA (reference sequence). The CDR3 bases that were read are TGCAGTGCCGTCGATTTAATAGCGGGGGACTACAATGAG. Protein sequence: CSAVDLIAGDYNE. The complete CDR3 reads CSAVDLIAGDYNEQFF.

Concerning this clone itself: The read terminates 3 residues ahead of where the CDR3 ends, so the germline J gene completes it. The V and J genes are TRBV20-1 and TRBJ1-4; no definite D call. CDR1 is DFQATT, CDR2 SNEGSKA, per germline (reference sequence). V was cut by 2 bases and J by 2 bases, with 12 bases left in between. CDR3 size: 15 residues. The CDR3 loop is CSARLPRGTNEKLFF. CDR3 DNA, as far as it was read: TGCAGTGCTAGATTACCTCGGGGTACTAATGAAAAA.

Turning to this clone: The read terminates 3 residues before the CDR3 end, so the remaining end is supplied by the germline J gene. The chain uses TRBV6-2 or TRBV6-3 and TRBJ2-3; unclear D gene. The CDR3 length is 16 residues. V lost 2 bases and J 0 bases, leaving 12 bases between the germline ends. CDR1 is MNHEY, CDR2 SVGEGT, per germline. This CDR3 reads CASSYLAVPSTDTQYF. CDR3 DNA, as far as it was read: TGTGCCAGCAGTTACCTCGCGGTTCCTAGCACAGATACG.

This clone was detected many times. The read ends 3 residues shy of where the CDR3 ends; the end is completed using the germline J gene. V is TRBV14 and J is TRBJ1-1; D perhaps matches TRBD1 (5 bases). This CDR3 comprises 13 residues. The germline V gene encodes CDR1 SGHDN and CDR2 FVKESK. Incomplete CDR3 DNA: TGTGCCAGCAGCCCGATCGCGGGGACCTTA. Its translation is CASSPIAGTL. The CDR3 in its entirety is CASSPIAGTLAFF. The full variable domain, its missing parts supplied by reference TRBV14 and TRBJ1-1, is EAGVTQFPSHSVIEKGQTVTLRCDPISGHDNLYWYRRVMGKEIKFLLHFVKESKQDESGMPNNRFLAERTGGTYSTLKVQPAELEDSGVYFCASSPIAGTLAFFGQGTRLTVV.

This clone was picked up a small number of times. The missing CDR3 end, 3 residues past where the read stops, is filled in from the germline J gene. V usage is TRBV6-2 or TRBV6-3 and J usage is TRBJ2-1; TRBD2 might be the D (7 bases). This CDR3 comprises 14 residues. V lost 5 bases and J 9 bases, leaving 17 bases between the germline ends. Looked up from germline, CDR1 is MNHEY and CDR2 is SVGEGT. CDR3 loop: CASSPRGAQGEQFF. The part of the CDR3 DNA that was read is TGTGCCAGCAGTCCCCGGGGGGCGCAAGGTGAG.

The sample holds many counts of this clone. The read terminates 3 residues ahead of where the CDR3 ends, so the germline J gene completes it. This chain connects TRBV18 to TRBJ2-5, with D possibly matching TRBD1 (5 bases). Germline CDR1 is KGHSH and CDR2 is LQKENI. The CDR3 covers 16 residues. Trimming took 3 bases from V and 2 from J, leaving 16 bases between them. The sequenced part of the CDR3 DNA is TGTGCCAGCTCACCGACAGCCACTTACCTACAAGAGACC. The encoded protein is CASSPTATYLQET. The entire CDR3 protein is CASSPTATYLQETQYF.

Ten or more counts support this clone. The sequenced fragment ends 3 residues before the CDR3 boundary, so the rest is inferred from the germline J gene. The rearrangement joins TRBV7-6 to TRBJ2-5; D is possibly TRBD1 (6 bases). The CDR3 totals 14 residues. Trimming removed 1 base at V and 3 bases at J, with 9 bases between. The V gene's germline CDR1 is SGHVS and CDR2 FNYEAQ. The covered CDR3 bases are TGTGCCAGCAGCTTAGTCAGGGGAAAAGAGACC. Protein: CASSLVRGKET. The whole CDR3 sequence reads CASSLVRGKETQYF.

This clone has ten or more counts. Read data end 3 residues before the CDR3 end; the end is taken from the germline J gene. V and J are TRBV19 and TRBJ2-2; D may be TRBD1 (6 bases). This CDR3 spans 14 amino acids. CDR1 and CDR2 (germline): LNHDA, SQIVND (reference sequence). The ends were cut back, 5 bases at V and 4 bases at J, with 11 bases in the middle. CDR3 in amino acids: CASSPGAGTGELFF. The CDR3 bases that were read are TGTGCCAGTAGTCCAGGGGCGGGCACCGGGGAG.